This T cell receptor (beta chain) is drawn from a study of blood T cell repertoires in COVID-19. TCRdb keeps only in-frame clones here, not all; method: immunoSEQ multiplex PCR. Seen here are 150,000 to 200,000 clones, under 80% observed once, and the top ten hold around 2.9%. The CDR3 contains 12 residues. The V gene lost 2 bases and the J gene lost 14 bases, with 12 bases spanning the gap. Germline CDR1 reads LGHDT; CDR2 reads YNNKEL (reference sequence). The specimen sequenced was peripheral blood. The sequence came from an elderly woman with acute or convalescent COVID-19. The rearrangement uses TRBV3-1 (or the pseudogene TRBV3-2) and TRBJ1-4; D not resolved. The CDR3 reads CASSQTPGGLFF. The CDR3 nucleotides are TGTGCCAGCAGCCAAACCCCCGGAGGGCTGTTTTTT.